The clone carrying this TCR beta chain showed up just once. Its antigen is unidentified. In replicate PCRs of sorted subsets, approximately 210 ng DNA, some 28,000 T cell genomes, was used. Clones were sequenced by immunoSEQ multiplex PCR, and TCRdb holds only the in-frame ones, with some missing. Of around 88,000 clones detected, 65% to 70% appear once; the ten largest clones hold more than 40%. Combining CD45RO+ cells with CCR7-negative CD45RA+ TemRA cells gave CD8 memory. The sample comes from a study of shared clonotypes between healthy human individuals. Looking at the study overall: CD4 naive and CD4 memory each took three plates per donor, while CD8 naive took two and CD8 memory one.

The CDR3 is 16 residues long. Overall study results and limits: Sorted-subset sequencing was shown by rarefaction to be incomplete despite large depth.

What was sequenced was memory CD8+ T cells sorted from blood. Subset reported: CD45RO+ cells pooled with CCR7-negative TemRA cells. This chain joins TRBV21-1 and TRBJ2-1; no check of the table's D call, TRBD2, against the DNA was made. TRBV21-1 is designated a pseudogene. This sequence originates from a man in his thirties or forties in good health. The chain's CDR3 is CASSNRRTRNGNEQFF. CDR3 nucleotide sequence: TGTGCCAGCAGCAATAGGAGGACTCGCAACGGCAATGAGCAGTTCTTC.